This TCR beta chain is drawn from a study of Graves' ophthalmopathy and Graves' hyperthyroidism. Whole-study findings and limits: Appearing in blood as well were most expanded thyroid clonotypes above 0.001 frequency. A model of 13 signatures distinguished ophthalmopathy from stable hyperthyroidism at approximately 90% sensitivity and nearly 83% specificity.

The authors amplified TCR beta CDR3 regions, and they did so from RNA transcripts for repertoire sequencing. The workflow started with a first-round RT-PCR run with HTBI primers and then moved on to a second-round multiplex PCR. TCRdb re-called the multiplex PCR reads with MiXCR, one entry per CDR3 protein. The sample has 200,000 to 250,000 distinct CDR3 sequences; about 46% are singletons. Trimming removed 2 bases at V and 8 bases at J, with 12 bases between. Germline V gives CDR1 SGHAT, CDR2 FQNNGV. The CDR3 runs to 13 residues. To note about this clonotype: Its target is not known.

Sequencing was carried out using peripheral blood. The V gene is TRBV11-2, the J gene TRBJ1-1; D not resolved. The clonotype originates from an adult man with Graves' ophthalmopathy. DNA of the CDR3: TGTGCCAGCAGCTTAAGCCTCGCGGCGGAAGCTTTCTTT. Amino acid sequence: CASSLSLAAEAFF.